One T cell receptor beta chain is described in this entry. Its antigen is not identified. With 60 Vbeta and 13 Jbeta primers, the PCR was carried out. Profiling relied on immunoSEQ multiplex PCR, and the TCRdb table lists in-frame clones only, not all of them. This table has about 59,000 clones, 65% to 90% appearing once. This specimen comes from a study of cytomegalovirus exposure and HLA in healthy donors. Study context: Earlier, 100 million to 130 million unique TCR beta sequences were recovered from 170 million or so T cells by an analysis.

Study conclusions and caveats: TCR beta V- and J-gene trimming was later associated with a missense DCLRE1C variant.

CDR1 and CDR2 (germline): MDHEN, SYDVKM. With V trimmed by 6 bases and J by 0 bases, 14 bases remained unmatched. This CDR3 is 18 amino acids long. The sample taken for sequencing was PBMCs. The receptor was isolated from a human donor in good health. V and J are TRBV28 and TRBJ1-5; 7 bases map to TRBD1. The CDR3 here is CASSLQGVDVYSNQPQHF. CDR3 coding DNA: TGTGCCAGCAGCCTCCAGGGGGTCGATGTGTATAGCAATCAGCCCCAGCATTTT.